These T cell receptor beta chains were read from a single sample in a study of control samples from healthy donors and cancer patients. The protocol was immunoSEQ multiplex PCR, while the TCRdb copy is restricted to in-frame clones and leaves out a portion. The sample comprises some 9,800 clones, approximately 91% of which are singletons, and about a fifth rests with the top ten. Source material: PBMCs. All receptors come from a man aged 55 to 70 with colorectal cancer. Both conserved end residues are trimmed from each CDR3. D genes are given only for firm matches.

v_call d_call cdr3_aa
TRBV5-1 . ASSPRGGEDTQY
TRBV7-3 . ASSSQHGTEAF
TRBV7-8 . ASSLSSASYNEQF
TRBV28 TRBD1 ASSLGQGWEKLF
TRBV5-1 . ASSLGGNEQF
TRBV12-3/TRBV12-4 . ASGSSGPPQY
TRBV6-2/TRBV6-3 . ASSYWGVQWGVATTDTQY
TRBV5-1 . ASSLERGSYEQY
TRBV9 . ASSVAPGTGNTIY
TRBV20-1 . SASSQNYEQY
TRBV2 . ASSVSVVNYGYT
TRBV5-4 TRBD1 ASSPRGLGTEAF
TRBV6-5 . ASGRTMRATDTQY
TRBV20-1 . SAQGTGGYT